This T cell receptor (beta chain) was captured in a study of Ad26.COV2.S vaccination and SARS-CoV-2 variants. Sequencing was performed with immunoSEQ multiplex PCR; in TCRdb, only in-frame clones are kept and a portion is missing. The sample contains around 450,000 clones, roughly nine tenths of which appear only once. V was cut by 0 bases and J by 2 bases, with 12 bases left in between. CDR3 length: 15 amino acids. CDR1 is SGHNT, CDR2 YYREEE, per germline (reference sequence). The treatment here: around 19 received Ad26.COV2.S at low or high dose, single or two shots; roughly 5 received placebo; per-sample allocation not given. Sampling was done on day 63 after the first vaccine or placebo injection.

This chain links TRBV5-4 with TRBJ2-7; D may be TRBD1 or TRBD2 (6 bases each). The input for sequencing was peripheral blood, taken in a trial of Ad26.COV2.S vaccine versus placebo. This sequence originates from a person between 18 and 65 years old who received the Ad26.COV2.S COVID-19 vaccine or a placebo. The CDR3 sequence is CASSLDGGSTYEQYF. For the CDR3, the DNA is TGTGCCAGCAGCTTGGACGGGGGCAGCACCTACGAGCAGTACTTC.